The 27 T cell receptor beta chains below all came from one sample that was sequenced in a study of T cell responses to AZD1222 COVID-19 vaccine. TCRdb keeps only in-frame clones here, not all; method: immunoSEQ multiplex PCR. The sample consists of approximately 150,000 clones, approximately 90% of them appearing once. The specimen was peripheral blood, collected on day 0 of AZD1222 vaccination. The receptors originated from an adult in good health.

This chain joins TRBV9 and TRBJ2-3, with 9 bases identical to TRBD1. The germline V gene encodes CDR1 SGDLS and CDR2 YYNGEE. CDR3 length: 15 residues. The ends lost 2 bases at V and 6 bases at J; junction bases unmatched: 7. The CDR3, as DNA: TGTGCCAGCAGCGTGCCCGGGACAGGGAAGGATACGCAGTATTTT. Residues: CASSVPGTGKDTQYF.

V gene TRBV28 combines with J gene TRBJ2-2, with TRBD1 identical over 10 bases. CDR1 is MDHEN and CDR2 is SYDVKM in the germline V gene. With 6 bases clipped from V and 5 bases from J, the junction kept 6 bases outside the gene matches. This CDR3 region has 15 residues. The CDR3 nucleotides are TGTGCCAGCAGCCGGGGACAGGGGTGGACCGGGGAGCTGTTTTTT. It is translated as CASSRGQGWTGELFF.

The chain employs TRBV19 and TRBJ2-5; D possibly corresponds to TRBD2 (5 bases). The CDR3 is made up of 15 amino acids. Between the trimmed V and J ends, which lost 5 bases and 4 bases, there was a span of 17 bases. CDR1 LNHDA and CDR2 SQIVND come from the germline V gene (reference sequence). Here the CDR3 reads CASSPGEFHRETQYF. The CDR3, as DNA: TGTGCCAGTAGTCCCGGGGAGTTTCATAGAGAGACCCAGTACTTC.

The DNA for the CDR3 is TGTGCCAGCAGCTTAGTCCAGAACTACGAGCAGTACTTC. The encoded protein is CASSLVQNYEQYF. The chain couples TRBV7-9 to TRBJ2-7, with no clear D. CDR3 length: 13 amino acids. Trimming took 1 base from V and 3 from J, leaving 7 bases between them. The germline gives CDR1 SEHNR, CDR2 FQNEAQ (reference sequence).

This rearrangement joins TRBV2 to TRBJ2-1; 7 nucleotides align to TRBD1. V dropped 3 bases and J dropped 7; count of bases not matched to a gene: 3. Germline values: CDR1 SNHLY, CDR2 FYNNEI. This CDR3 has 13 residues. The CDR3 reads CASSEGRGNEQFF. Here the CDR3 DNA reads TGTGCCAGCAGTGAGGGCAGGGGGAATGAGCAGTTCTTC.

The chain has TRBV6-5 and TRBJ1-6; tentative D call: TRBD1 (5 bases). The CDR3 runs to 14 residues. V lost 6 bases to trimming and J lost 12 bases, with 18 bases between them. From germline, CDR1 is MNHEY and CDR2 SVGAGI. The CDR3 DNA sequence: TGTGCCAGCAGGTCCGGGCTCAGGGAACGACCCCTCCACTTT. Protein product: CASRSGLRERPLHF.

This chain uses TRBV7-3 with TRBJ2-2; 7 bases align to TRBD2. Germline-derived CDR1 and CDR2 are SGHTA and FQGTGA. The CDR3 totals 16 residues. The ends lost 4 bases at V and 5 bases at J; junction bases unmatched: 10. CDR3 DNA: TGTGCCAGCAGCTCCGCGACGGGAGGTTCAACCGGGGAGCTGTTTTTT. The encoded protein is CASSSATGGSTGELFF.

The CDR3 spells CASSLLGAPNNEQFF. In DNA form, the CDR3 reads TGTGCCAGCAGCTTGTTGGGGGCCCCTAACAATGAGCAGTTCTTC. The chain combines TRBV7-9 with TRBJ2-1; TRBD1 is a possible D gene (6 bases). This CDR3 has 15 residues. V lost 3 bases and J lost 5, with 14 bases in between. CDR1 is SEHNR, CDR2 FQNEAQ, per germline (reference sequence).

The rearrangement links TRBV7-8 to TRBJ1-1, with TRBD1 matching over 10 bases. V was pared by 1 base and J by 3 bases, with 8 bases of the junction left unmatched. This CDR3 has 17 residues. The V gene's germline CDR1 is SGHVS and CDR2 FQNEAQ. The CDR3 loop reads CASSLVGTGAVYTEAFF. The CDR3 nucleotides read TGTGCCAGCAGCTTAGTAGGGACAGGGGCGGTTTACACTGAAGCTTTCTTT.

The chain combines TRBV5-5 with TRBJ1-5; 7 nucleotides match TRBD1. The germline CDR1 and CDR2 sequences are SGHKS and YYEKEE (reference sequence). This CDR3 spans 14 amino acids. The J segment lost 7 bases and the V segment lost 2 bases, leaving 6 bases of the junction unmatched. This CDR3 reads CASSLRQGGQPQHF. The CDR3, as DNA: TGTGCCAGCAGCTTACGACAGGGAGGCCAGCCCCAGCATTTT.

J is TRBJ2-3 and V is TRBV15; D is uncertain. The germline V and J ends were trimmed by 1 base and 0 bases, with 8 bases remaining between them. Germline CDR1 reads LNHNV; CDR2 reads YYDKDF (reference sequence). This CDR3 has 15 amino acids. CDR3 residues: CATSRAPVSTDTQYF. CDR3 sequence (DNA): TGTGCCACCAGCAGAGCCCCGGTCAGCACAGATACGCAGTATTTT.

This clone was recorded only once. The chain combines TRBV4-2 with TRBJ1-4; D might be TRBD1 (5 bases). The CDR3 covers 14 residues. Trimming stripped 1 base from V and 7 bases from J, with 10 bases between. Germline V lookup: CDR1 LGHNA, CDR2 YNFKEQ. The CDR3 sequence: CASSQGGDGEKLFF. In DNA form, the CDR3 reads TGTGCCAGCAGCCAAGGAGGGGACGGTGAAAAACTGTTTTTT.

This clone appeared a single time. This chain connects TRBV6-5 to TRBJ1-2; TRBD1 agrees at 7 bases. This CDR3 is 14 amino acids long. Trimming removed 5 bases from V and 0 bases from J; junction bases left unmatched: 3. Germline lookup yields CDR1 MNHEY and CDR2 SVGAGI. CDR3 in amino acids: CASSPQGANYGYTF. In DNA, the CDR3 is TGTGCCAGCAGTCCTCAGGGGGCTAACTATGGCTACACCTTC.

The rearrangement links TRBV5-6 to TRBJ2-7; 8 bases are shared with TRBD2. The V gene's germline CDR1 is SGHDT and CDR2 YYEEEE. The junction had 7 bases not matched to a gene; V was cut back by 4 bases and J by 4 bases. The CDR3 loop spans 14 amino acids. CDR3 nucleotide sequence: TGTGCCAGCAGCGTCGGGACTAGTTGGTACGAGCAGTACTTC. Translation: CASSVGTSWYEQYF. The complete variable domain, with remaining parts taken from reference TRBV5-6 and TRBJ2-7, reads DAGVTQSPTHLIKTRGQQVTLRCSPKSGHDTVSWYQQALGQGPQFIFQYYEEEERQRGNFPDRFSGHQFPNYSSELNVNALLLGDSALYLCASSVGTSWYEQYFGPGTRLTVT.

V is TRBV5-5 and J is TRBJ2-2; D gene ambiguous. Germline V gene lookup returns CDR1 SGHKS and CDR2 YYEKEE (reference sequence). The CDR3 spans 13 residues. V was clipped by 2 bases and J by 6 bases, with 8 bases between them. CDR3 bases: TGTGCCAGCAGCTTTCAGATCCCCGGGGAGCTGTTTTTT. Residues: CASSFQIPGELFF.

The genes are TRBV3-1 (or the pseudogene TRBV3-2) and TRBJ2-1, with D tentatively TRBD2 (6 bases). Germline-derived CDR1 and CDR2 are LGHDT and YNNKEL (reference sequence). The V end lost 0 bases, the J end lost 5 bases, and 14 bases lay between the germline ends. There are 16 residues in the CDR3. CDR3 coding DNA: TGTGCCAGCAGCCAAGAGGCCGGGAGATGGAACAATGAGCAGTTCTTC. Its translation: CASSQEAGRWNNEQFF.

The genes are TRBV20-1 and TRBJ2-7; D is unclear. The CDR3 runs 12 residues. Trimming left V 3 bases short and J 5 bases short, with 11 bases between. Germline loops: CDR1 DFQATT, CDR2 SNEGSKA (reference sequence). CDR3 DNA: TGCAGTGCTAGTTTCCGATCGGACGAGCAGTACTTC. Protein: CSASFRSDEQYF.

The CDR3 loop is CASSPRTGGLFF. The CDR3 bases are TGTGCCAGCTCACCACGGACAGGGGGTCTGTTTTTT. The rearrangement uses TRBV18 and TRBJ1-4; TRBD1 agrees at 10 bases. CDR1 and CDR2 from the germline V gene are KGHSH and LQKENI. V lost 1 base to trimming and J lost 14 bases; unmatched junction nucleotides: 1. There are 12 residues in the CDR3.

The J gene is TRBJ2-7, the V gene TRBV11-2; the D gene is possibly TRBD2 (7 bases). Germline assignment: CDR1 SGHAT and CDR2 FQNNGV. This CDR3 comprises 13 residues. With 11 bases removed from V and 0 bases from J, the gap between germline ends came to 14 bases. The CDR3 reads CAAGADLSYEQYF. CDR3 nucleotides: TGTGCCGCGGGGGCGGACCTCTCCTACGAGCAGTACTTC.

This chain joins TRBV4-2 and TRBJ2-7, with 8 bases lining up with TRBD2. V lost 7 bases and J lost 4; bases outside the gene matches: 12. There are 15 residues in the CDR3. The germline V gene encodes CDR1 LGHNA and CDR2 YNFKEQ. CDR3 region: CASKVSSGSLYEQYF. The CDR3 DNA reads TGTGCCAGCAAGGTATCTAGCGGGTCGTTATACGAGCAGTACTTC.

The chain links TRBV29-1 to TRBJ2-1; possible D gene TRBD1, 6 bases. Germline V gene sequence: CDR1 SQVTM, CDR2 ANQGSEA. V lost 4 bases, J lost 8 bases, and 21 bases lay in between. CDR3 size: 15 residues. The CDR3 protein is CSVVMGPGVTDEQFF. The CDR3 DNA reads as TGCAGCGTTGTGATGGGGCCAGGGGTTACCGATGAGCAGTTCTTC.

This clone was detected only once. The rearrangement joins TRBV5-4 to TRBJ2-7; TRBD2 aligns across 8 bases. The germline V gene encodes CDR1 SGHNT and CDR2 YYREEE (reference sequence). V was pared by 2 bases and J by 6 bases, with 4 bases of the junction left unmatched. This CDR3 spans 13 amino acids. CDR3 protein: CASSFGGGGEQYF. The CDR3 DNA follows: TGTGCCAGCAGCTTCGGGGGGGGCGGCGAGCAGTACTTC.

The chain's CDR3 is CASSLTGSGETQYF. CDR3 DNA sequence: TGTGCCAGCAGCTTAACGGGTTCGGGCGAGACCCAGTACTTC. The J gene is TRBJ2-5, the V gene TRBV7-3; D uncertain. With 0 bases removed from V and 5 bases from J, the gap between germline ends came to 10 bases. The germline CDR1 and CDR2 sequences are SGHTA and FQGTGA. The CDR3 contains 14 residues.

The rearrangement joins TRBV3-1 (or the pseudogene TRBV3-2) to TRBJ2-7, with 7 bases that match TRBD1. There are 15 residues in the CDR3. V lost 0 bases, J lost 4 bases, and 6 bases stayed unmatched. CDR1 and CDR2 from the germline V gene are LGHDT and YNNKEL (reference sequence). CDR3 DNA sequence: TGTGCCAGCAGCCAAGAAGGGACAGAGCGGTACGAGCAGTACTTC. It encodes CASSQEGTERYEQYF.

The count of this clone is one. This sequence joins TRBV6-5 and TRBJ1-1, with 7 nucleotides matching TRBD1. There are 13 residues in the CDR3. V lost 2 bases and J lost 6; bases outside the gene matches: 3. Per germline, CDR1 MNHEY and CDR2 SVGAGI. CDR3 protein: CASSYRQGAEAFF. The CDR3 nucleotides read TGTGCCAGCAGTTACAGGCAGGGGGCTGAAGCTTTCTTT.

The gene calls are TRBV18 and TRBJ2-3, with unresolved D. The CDR3 totals 13 residues. Germline loops: CDR1 KGHSH, CDR2 LQKENI. Trimming removed 5 bases from V and 2 bases from J, with 8 bases in between. The CDR3 nucleotides read TGTGCCAGCTCAGCCACCTTCACAGATACGCAGTATTTT. This gives the protein CASSATFTDTQYF.

This chain joins TRBV5-6 and TRBJ2-3; D is unclear. V lost 0 bases and J lost 0, with 11 bases in between. The CDR3 covers 16 residues. Per the germline V gene, CDR1 is SGHDT and CDR2 is YYEEEE. CDR3 nucleotides: TGTGCCAGCAGCTTGGTAGCAGTTACCAGCACAGATACGCAGTATTTT. Protein sequence: CASSLVAVTSTDTQYF.